Listed below are T cell receptor beta chains from one sample, sequenced in a study of T cells in Graves' hyperthyroidism and ophthalmopathy. MiXCR, applied by TCRdb to the multiplex PCR reads, yields one record per CDR3 protein. The sample has 530,000 or so distinct CDR3 sequences; roughly a sixth are singletons. Material for sequencing was blood. These receptors came from a young woman with Graves' ophthalmopathy. The CDR3 runs from the conserved cysteine through the conserved F or W. A D gene is named only where the DNA matches it firmly. The size of a clone is reported for some rows only, either as once, few or many, or as a class for expanded clones.

DNA | CDR3 | V | size | J | D
TGTGCCAGCAGTCGCTCTGCTTCCTACAATGAGCAGTTCTTC | CASSRSASYNEQFF | TRBV6-2/TRBV6-3 | . | TRBJ2-1 | .
TGTGCCAGCAGCCGACTAGCGGGACTCGAGCAGTACTTC | CASSRLAGLEQYF | TRBV14 | many | TRBJ2-7 | TRBD2
TGTGCCAGCAGCCAAGAGGGGGCTAGCGGGGTAAATGAGCAGTTCTTC | CASSQEGASGVNEQFF | TRBV3-1 | . | TRBJ2-1 | TRBD2
TGCGCCAGCAGCCAAGATAGACAGGGTGGGCAGCCCCAGCATTTT | CASSQDRQGGQPQHF | TRBV4-3 | few | TRBJ1-5 | TRBD1
TGTGCCAGCAGGGGCCGGGGGGAGCAGTACTTC | CASRGRGEQYF | TRBV2 | few | TRBJ2-7 | .
TGTGCCAGCAGCTTAAAGGGGGAAGAGACGGGCGGGAGAGGGAATGAGCAGTTCTTC | CASSLKGEETGGRGNEQFF | TRBV7-3 | many | TRBJ2-1 | .
TGTGCCAGCAGCTATGGGTCAGGGGCGAACTACACCTTC | CASSYGSGANYTF | TRBV7-9 | many | TRBJ1-2 | .
TGTGCCAGCAGTTACGAAATCGGCACTGAAGCTTTCTTT | CASSYEIGTEAFF | TRBV27 | many | TRBJ1-1 | .
TGCAGTGCTAGAGATCGCGATGGACACAATTATCCTGGGCAGCCCCAGCATTTT | CSARDRDGHNYPGQPQHF | TRBV20-1 | few | TRBJ1-5 | .
TGCGCCAGCAGCCAAGACGCAGGGGCGGGCACTGAAGCTTTCTTT | CASSQDAGAGTEAFF | TRBV4-1 | . | TRBJ1-1 | .
TGTGCCAGCAGCCAAGGAGACAGCTACGAGCAGTACTTC | CASSQGDSYEQYF | TRBV3-1 | many | TRBJ2-7 | .
TGCGCCAGCAGCTTGGGAAGGGGTAAGGGCACTGAAGCTTTCTTT | CASSLGRGKGTEAFF | TRBV5-1 | few | TRBJ1-1 | .
TGTGCCAGCAGCTCTCTTACGGGAGGGGTTTATCAAGAGACCCAGTACTTC | CASSSLTGGVYQETQYF | TRBV7-2 | many | TRBJ2-5 | TRBD2
TGTGCCAGCAGTTCCACCGCGGACTACCAAGAGACCCAGTACTTC | CASSSTADYQETQYF | TRBV7-9 | many | TRBJ2-5 | .
TGTGCCAGCAGCCAATGGCTAGCGGACAATGAGCAGTTCTTC | CASSQWLADNEQFF | TRBV3-1 | many | TRBJ2-1 | TRBD2
TGTGCCTGGAGTCCTAGCGGGAAATTGGGAGATACGCAGTATTTT | CAWSPSGKLGDTQYF | TRBV30 | . | TRBJ2-3 | TRBD2
TGTGCCAGCAGTCCGAGGGGGGCTCGGTCGGGAGGCGAGCAGTTCTTC | CASSPRGARSGGEQFF | TRBV12-3/TRBV12-4 | many | TRBJ2-1 | .
TGTGCCAGCAGTTCAGTTCATTCCAGCTCCTACAATGAGCAGTTCTTC | CASSSVHSSSYNEQFF | TRBV7-2 | many | TRBJ2-1 | .
TGTGCCAGTACCCCCAGAGCACCGTCCAAAAACATTCAGTACTTC | CASTPRAPSKNIQYF | TRBV19 | few | TRBJ2-4 | .
TGTGCCAGCAGGGGACAGATTTTGACTGAAGCTTTCTTT | CASRGQILTEAFF | TRBV25-1 | few | TRBJ1-1 | TRBD1
TGCGCCAGCAGCTTACAGGACGTTGCGGGGGGAGAGACCCAGTACTTC | CASSLQDVAGGETQYF | TRBV4-1 | . | TRBJ2-5 | TRBD2
TGCAGTGCGTCGGGGGGGCATATAGATACGCAGTATTTT | CSASGGHIDTQYF | TRBV20-1 | . | TRBJ2-3 | TRBD2
TGTGCCAGCAGCCATGGCGGGAGCTCCTACGAGCAGTACTTC | CASSHGGSSYEQYF | TRBV5-6 | . | TRBJ2-7 | TRBD2
TGTGCCAGCAGCCCCATCGTAGTGTTAGGGAGGGAGCTGTTTTTT | CASSPIVVLGRELFF | TRBV9 | . | TRBJ2-2 | .
TGTGCCAGTAGTAATGGTCAGGTCTCTGGGGCCAACGTCCTGACTTTC | CASSNGQVSGANVLTF | TRBV19 | . | TRBJ2-6 | .
TGTGCCAGCAGCCTCCGGGACAGCAGCCGCGATGAGCAGTTCTTC | CASSLRDSSRDEQFF | TRBV7-2 | many | TRBJ2-1 | TRBD1
TGCGCCAGCAGCTTGTTAGGGACAGGGTTTAATGAGCAGTTCTTC | CASSLLGTGFNEQFF | TRBV5-1 | many | TRBJ2-1 | TRBD1
TGTGCCAGCACCCCCGAAACGAACACCGGGGAGCTGTTTTTT | CASTPETNTGELFF | TRBV28 | many | TRBJ2-2 | .
TGCGCCAGCAGCCAAGATGGTAGCGGGAGCGACACCGGGGAGCTGTTTTTT | CASSQDGSGSDTGELFF | TRBV4-1 | few | TRBJ2-2 | TRBD2
TGCAGTGCCCTTAAGCGGGAGAGTCCCTACGAGCAGTACTTC | CSALKRESPYEQYF | TRBV20-1 | many | TRBJ2-7 | TRBD2
TGTGCCAGCAGCTCCGGTAGCGGGTCCCCGGGGAACATTCAGTACTTC | CASSSGSGSPGNIQYF | TRBV13 | . | TRBJ2-4 | TRBD2
TGTGCTAGTGGTTTGGTACTTGGCGGTTCGAACACCGGGGAGCTGTTTTTT | CASGLVLGGSNTGELFF | TRBV12-5 | once | TRBJ2-2 | .
TGTGCCAGCTCACCCCCAGGACAGACCTTGAACACCGGGGAGCTGTTTTTT | CASSPPGQTLNTGELFF | TRBV18 | . | TRBJ2-2 | .
TGTGCCAGCAGCTTCGAATCTGAAGCTTTCTTT | CASSFESEAFF | TRBV7-9 | many | TRBJ1-1 | .
TGTGCCAGCAGTGCGACGGGTTATAATTCACCCCTCCACTTT | CASSATGYNSPLHF | TRBV27 | . | TRBJ1-6 | .
TGTGCCAGCAGTTTGAGTGCGGTAGGGTCTGACGGGGAGCTGTTTTTT | CASSLSAVGSDGELFF | TRBV28 | many | TRBJ2-2 | .
TGTGCCAGCAGCGTAGACGGGGGGGCGCACACAGATACGCAGTATTTT | CASSVDGGAHTDTQYF | TRBV9 | . | TRBJ2-3 | TRBD2
TGCGCCAGCAGCCAAGTAACGGGAGGATACAATGAGCAGTTCTTC | CASSQVTGGYNEQFF | TRBV4-3 | few | TRBJ2-1 | TRBD2
TGCGCCAGCAGCCCCGGACAGGGAGCAATGACGGAGCAGTTCTTC | CASSPGQGAMTEQFF | TRBV4-1 | . | TRBJ2-1 | TRBD1
TGTGCCAGCACCCCGACTAGCGGGAGTGGGAATGAGCAGTTCTTC | CASTPTSGSGNEQFF | TRBV6-1 | few | TRBJ2-1 | TRBD2
TGTGCCAGTAGGCAGGGGAGGACTGAAGCTTTCTTT | CASRQGRTEAFF | TRBV19 | few | TRBJ1-1 | .
TGTGCCTGGAGTGGGACCGACGAGCAGTACTTC | CAWSGTDEQYF | TRBV30 | many | TRBJ2-7 | .
TGTGCCAGCAGCCAAGAGGGCCGTCTTAACTACAATGAGCAGTTCTTC | CASSQEGRLNYNEQFF | TRBV3-1 | few | TRBJ2-1 | .
TGCAGCGGGGGGCGTGACAGGAGATACTACGAGCAGTACTTC | CSGGRDRRYYEQYF | TRBV29-1 | . | TRBJ2-7 | .
TGTGCCAGTTTCCCGGGCGCAGATACGCAGTATTTT | CASFPGADTQYF | TRBV2 | few | TRBJ2-3 | .
TGTGCCAGTAGTATCGAATATGGGGGGGCAGGGGCCGGGGAGCTGTTTTTT | CASSIEYGGAGAGELFF | TRBV19 | once | TRBJ2-2 | .
TGTGCCAGCACCACTGGGGGCCACATGAACACTGAAGCTTTCTTT | CASTTGGHMNTEAFF | TRBV6-1 | many | TRBJ1-1 | .